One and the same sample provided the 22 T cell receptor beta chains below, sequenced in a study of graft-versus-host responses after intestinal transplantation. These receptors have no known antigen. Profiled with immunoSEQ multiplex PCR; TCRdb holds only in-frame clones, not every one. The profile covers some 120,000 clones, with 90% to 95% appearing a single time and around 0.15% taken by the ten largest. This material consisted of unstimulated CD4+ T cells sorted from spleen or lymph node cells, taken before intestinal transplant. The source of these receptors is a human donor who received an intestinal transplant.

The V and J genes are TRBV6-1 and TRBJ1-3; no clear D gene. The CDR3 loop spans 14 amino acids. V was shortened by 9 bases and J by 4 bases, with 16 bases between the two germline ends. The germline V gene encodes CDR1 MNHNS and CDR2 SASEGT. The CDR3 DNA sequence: TGTGCCAGTTTACAGTATCAGCGAGGAAACACCATATATTTT. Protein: CASLQYQRGNTIYF.

This chain's CDR3 is CASSVGVTGTGGYEQYF. The CDR3 DNA reads TGTGCCAGCAGCGTAGGGGTCACCGGGACAGGGGGATACGAGCAGTACTTC. V is TRBV9 and J is TRBJ2-7; 11 bases fit TRBD1. With V trimmed by 0 bases and J by 4 bases, 9 bases remained unmatched. This CDR3 has 17 residues. Germline CDR1 is SGDLS and CDR2 is YYNGEE.

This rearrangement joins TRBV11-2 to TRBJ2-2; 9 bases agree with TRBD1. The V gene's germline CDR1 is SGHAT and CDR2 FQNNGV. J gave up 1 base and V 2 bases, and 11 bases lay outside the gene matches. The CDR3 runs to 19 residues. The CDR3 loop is CASSLRVLGQGKNTGELFF. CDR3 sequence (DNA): TGTGCCAGCAGCTTAAGAGTTTTAGGACAGGGGAAGAACACCGGGGAGCTGTTTTTT.

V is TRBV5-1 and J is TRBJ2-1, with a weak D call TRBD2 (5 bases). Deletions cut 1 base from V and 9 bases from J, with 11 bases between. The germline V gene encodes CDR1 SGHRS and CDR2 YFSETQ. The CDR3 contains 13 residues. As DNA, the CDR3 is TGCGCCAGCAGCTTGCGAGGGCTCGGTGAGCAGTTCTTC. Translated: CASSLRGLGEQFF.

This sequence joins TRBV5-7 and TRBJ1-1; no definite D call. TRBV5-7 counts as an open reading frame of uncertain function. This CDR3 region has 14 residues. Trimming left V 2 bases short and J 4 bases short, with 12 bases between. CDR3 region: CASSFYQEGTEAFF. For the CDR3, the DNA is TGTGCCAGCAGCTTTTACCAGGAGGGCACTGAAGCTTTCTTT.

This CDR3 is CASSQSGAGGTRYEQYF. The DNA for the CDR3 is TGCGCCAGCAGTCAATCGGGGGCGGGGGGGACTCGCTACGAGCAGTACTTC. The genes are TRBV23-1 and TRBJ2-7, with TRBD2 matching 9 bases. TRBV23-1 is marked as an open reading frame, function uncertain. This CDR3 comprises 17 residues. The ends lost 0 bases at V and 3 bases at J; junction bases unmatched: 9.

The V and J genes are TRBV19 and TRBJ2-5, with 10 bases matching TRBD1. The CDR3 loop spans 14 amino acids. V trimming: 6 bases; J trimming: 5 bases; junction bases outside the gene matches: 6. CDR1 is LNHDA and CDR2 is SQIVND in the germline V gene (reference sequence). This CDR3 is CASSPRQGAETQYF. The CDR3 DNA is TGTGCCAGTAGCCCTAGACAGGGGGCCGAGACCCAGTACTTC.

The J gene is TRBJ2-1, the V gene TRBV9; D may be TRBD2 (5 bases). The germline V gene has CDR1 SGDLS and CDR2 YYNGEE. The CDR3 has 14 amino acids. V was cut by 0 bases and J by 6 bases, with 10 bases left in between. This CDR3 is CASSVAGSPNEQFF. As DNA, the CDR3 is TGTGCCAGCAGCGTAGCTGGGAGCCCCAATGAGCAGTTCTTC.

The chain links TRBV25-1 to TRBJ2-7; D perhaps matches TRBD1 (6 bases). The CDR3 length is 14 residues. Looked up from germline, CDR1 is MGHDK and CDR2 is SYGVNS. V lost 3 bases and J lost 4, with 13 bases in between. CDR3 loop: CASSDPRGAYEQYF. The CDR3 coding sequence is TGTGCCAGCAGTGACCCCAGGGGAGCTTACGAGCAGTACTTC.

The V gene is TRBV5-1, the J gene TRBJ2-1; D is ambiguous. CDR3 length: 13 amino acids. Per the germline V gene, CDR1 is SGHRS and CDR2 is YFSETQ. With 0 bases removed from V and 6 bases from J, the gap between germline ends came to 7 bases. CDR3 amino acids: CASSLVPSNEQFF. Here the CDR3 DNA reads TGCGCCAGCAGCTTGGTCCCATCCAATGAGCAGTTCTTC.

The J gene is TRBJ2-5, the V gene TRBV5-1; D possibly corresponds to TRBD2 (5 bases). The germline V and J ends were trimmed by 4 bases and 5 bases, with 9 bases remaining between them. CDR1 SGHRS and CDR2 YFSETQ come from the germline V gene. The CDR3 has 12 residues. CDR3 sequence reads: CASSAGEETQYF. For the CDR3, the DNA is TGCGCCAGCAGCGCCGGGGAGGAGACCCAGTACTTC.

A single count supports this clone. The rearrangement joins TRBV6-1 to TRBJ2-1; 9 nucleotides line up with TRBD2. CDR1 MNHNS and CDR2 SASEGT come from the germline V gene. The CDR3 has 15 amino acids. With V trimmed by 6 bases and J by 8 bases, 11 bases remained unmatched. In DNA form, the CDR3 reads TGTGCCAGCAGCCCACAGCGGGGGGCCCCAGATGAGCAGTTCTTC. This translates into CASSPQRGAPDEQFF.

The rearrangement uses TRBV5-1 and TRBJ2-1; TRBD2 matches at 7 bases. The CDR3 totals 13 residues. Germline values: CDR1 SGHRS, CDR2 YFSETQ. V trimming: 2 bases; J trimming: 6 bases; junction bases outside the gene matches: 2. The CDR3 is CASSFSSGNEQFF. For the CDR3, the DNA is TGCGCCAGCAGCTTTTCTAGCGGCAATGAGCAGTTCTTC.

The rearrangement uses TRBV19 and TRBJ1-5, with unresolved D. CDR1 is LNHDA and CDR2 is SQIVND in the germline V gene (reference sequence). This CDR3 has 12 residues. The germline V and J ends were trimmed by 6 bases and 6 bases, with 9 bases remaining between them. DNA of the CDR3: TGTGCCAGTAGGGGGAACAGTCAGCCCCAGCATTTT. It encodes CASRGNSQPQHF.

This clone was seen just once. CDR3 sequence reads: CAISESEYEQYF. The CDR3 coding sequence is TGTGCCATCAGTGAAAGCGAGTACGAGCAGTACTTC. The chain combines TRBV10-3 with TRBJ2-7; the D is unclear. The V end was cut by 3 bases, the J end by 4 bases, with 7 bases between. Germline V gene data show CDR1 as ENHRY and CDR2 as SYGVKD. The CDR3 totals 12 residues.

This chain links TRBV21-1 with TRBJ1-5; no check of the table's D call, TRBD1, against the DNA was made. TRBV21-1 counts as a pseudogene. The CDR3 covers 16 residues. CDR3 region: CASSLPDRDSNQPQHF. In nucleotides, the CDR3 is TGTGCCAGCAGCCTCCCGGACAGGGATAGCAATCAGCCCCAGCATTTT.

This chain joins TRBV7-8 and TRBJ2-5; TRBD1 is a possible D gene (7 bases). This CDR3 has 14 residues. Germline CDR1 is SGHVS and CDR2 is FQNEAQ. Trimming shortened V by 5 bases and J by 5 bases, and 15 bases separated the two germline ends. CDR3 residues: CASSLQGRGETQYF. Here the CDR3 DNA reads TGTGCCAGCAGCCTACAGGGGCGGGGCGAGACCCAGTACTTC.

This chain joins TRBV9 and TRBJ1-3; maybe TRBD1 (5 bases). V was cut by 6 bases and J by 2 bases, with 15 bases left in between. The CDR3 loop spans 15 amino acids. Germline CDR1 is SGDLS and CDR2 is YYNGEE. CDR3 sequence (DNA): TGTGCCAGCAACCGCTTCGAGGGGCCTGGAAACACCATATATTTT. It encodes CASNRFEGPGNTIYF. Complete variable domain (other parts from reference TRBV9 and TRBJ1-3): DSGVTQTPKHLITATGQRVTLRCSPRSGDLSVYWYQQSLDQGLQFLIQYYNGEERAKGNILERFSAQQFPDLHSELNLSSLELGDSALYFCASNRFEGPGNTIYFGEGSWLTVV.

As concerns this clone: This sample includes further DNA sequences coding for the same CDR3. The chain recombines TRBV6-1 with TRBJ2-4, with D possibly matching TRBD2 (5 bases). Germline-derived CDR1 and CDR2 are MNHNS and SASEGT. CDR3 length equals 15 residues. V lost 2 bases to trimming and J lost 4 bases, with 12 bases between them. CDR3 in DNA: TGTGCCAGCAGTGAAAGGGCGGGCAGAAAAAACATTCAGTACTTC. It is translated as CASSERAGRKNIQYF.

Written as DNA, the CDR3 is TGTGCCAGCAGGGGGGGATCTGGAAACACCATATATTTT. Translating it yields CASRGGSGNTIYF. This chain joins TRBV5-5 and TRBJ1-3, with TRBD1 as a possible D gene (5 bases). Germline values: CDR1 SGHKS, CDR2 YYEKEE (reference sequence). The CDR3 has 13 residues. Trimming removed 5 bases from V and 1 base from J, with 7 bases in between.

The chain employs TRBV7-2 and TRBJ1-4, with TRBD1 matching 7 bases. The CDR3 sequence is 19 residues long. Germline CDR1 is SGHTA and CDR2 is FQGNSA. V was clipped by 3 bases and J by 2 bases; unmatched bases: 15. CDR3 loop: CASSLYTLRQGFTNEKLFF. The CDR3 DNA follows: TGTGCCAGCAGCTTGTATACCCTTCGACAGGGTTTCACTAATGAAAAACTGTTTTTT.

CDR3 coding DNA: TGTGCCAGCAGCACCCGACAGGGGTTGGACTACGAGCAGTACTTC. Its translation is CASSTRQGLDYEQYF. V usage is TRBV5-4 and J usage is TRBJ2-7, with 8 positions matching TRBD1. Losses at the gene ends were 4 bases for V and 3 bases for J; bases not matched to a gene: 9. Germline CDR1 SGHNT, CDR2 YYREEE (reference sequence). This CDR3 region has 15 residues.